This TCR beta chain was sequenced in a study of response to subunit inactivated influenza vaccine. MiXCR, applied by TCRdb to the RT-PCR reads, yields one record per CDR3 protein. The sample holds more than 200,000 distinct CDR3 sequences, 12% seen once. General study findings and limits: T cells newly recruited by each seasonal influenza vaccination are few, the authors suggested.

CDR3 length: 18 amino acids. CDR1 and CDR2 (germline): DFQATT, SNEGSKA (reference sequence). V lost 3 bases and J lost 2; bases outside the gene matches: 14. With respect to this clonotype: The antigen remains unidentified.

This chain joins TRBV20-1 and TRBJ2-3, with TRBD2 matching 10 bases. The clonotype comes from a middle-aged man who received an inactivated influenza vaccine. The sequencing here drew on non-naive T cells sorted from PBMCs, taken 14 to 15 days before vaccination. CDR3: CSASRLAGVGGATDTQYF. The CDR3 DNA sequence: TGCAGTGCTAGTCGCCTAGCGGGAGTGGGAGGGGCCACAGATACGCAGTATTTT.